This T cell receptor (beta chain) was obtained from a study of post-analysis software for immune sequencing data. The study's findings and limits: About five TRBV segments appeared more often in patients than in controls, and TRBV5-6, TRBV5-1 and TRBV20-1 were among these. When the samples were clustered directly with F measure, those that had been prepared in the same batch showed strong co-clustering.

TCR beta cDNA libraries included unique molecular identifiers. TCRdb independently ran MiXCR on the PCR reads; one entry per CDR3 protein. The sample has about 160,000 distinct CDR3 sequences, around 36% seen once. The CDR3 runs 14 residues. V was shortened by 8 bases and J by 6 bases, with 14 bases between the two germline ends. CDR1 and CDR2 (germline): MDHEN, SYDVKM. A word on this clonotype: No antigen is known for it.

The chain couples TRBV28 to TRBJ1-6, with D perhaps matching TRBD1 (6 bases). Material: blood, obtained after autologous hematopoietic stem cell transplantation. This receptor was identified in a girl aged 5-17 years with multiple sclerosis. Written as DNA, the CDR3 is TGTGCCAGCGACGGAGGGGGGGCTAATTCACCCCTCCACTTT. It specifies CASDGGGANSPLHF.